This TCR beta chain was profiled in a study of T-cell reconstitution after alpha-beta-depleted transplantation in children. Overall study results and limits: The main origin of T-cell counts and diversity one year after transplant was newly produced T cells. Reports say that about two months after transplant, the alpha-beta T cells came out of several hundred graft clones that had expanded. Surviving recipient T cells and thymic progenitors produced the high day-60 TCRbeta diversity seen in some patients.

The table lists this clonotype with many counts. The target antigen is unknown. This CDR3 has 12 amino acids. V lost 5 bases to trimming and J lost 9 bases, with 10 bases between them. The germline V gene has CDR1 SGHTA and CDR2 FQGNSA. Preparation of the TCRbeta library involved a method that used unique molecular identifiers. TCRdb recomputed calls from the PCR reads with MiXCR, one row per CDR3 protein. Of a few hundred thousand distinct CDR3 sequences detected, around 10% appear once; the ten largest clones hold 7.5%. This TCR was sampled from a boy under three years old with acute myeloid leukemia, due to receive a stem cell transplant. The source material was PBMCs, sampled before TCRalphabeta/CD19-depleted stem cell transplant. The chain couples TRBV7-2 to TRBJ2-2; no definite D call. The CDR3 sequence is CASSPRGRELFF. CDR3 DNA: TGTGCCAGCAGCCCGCGCGGCCGGGAGCTGTTTTTT.